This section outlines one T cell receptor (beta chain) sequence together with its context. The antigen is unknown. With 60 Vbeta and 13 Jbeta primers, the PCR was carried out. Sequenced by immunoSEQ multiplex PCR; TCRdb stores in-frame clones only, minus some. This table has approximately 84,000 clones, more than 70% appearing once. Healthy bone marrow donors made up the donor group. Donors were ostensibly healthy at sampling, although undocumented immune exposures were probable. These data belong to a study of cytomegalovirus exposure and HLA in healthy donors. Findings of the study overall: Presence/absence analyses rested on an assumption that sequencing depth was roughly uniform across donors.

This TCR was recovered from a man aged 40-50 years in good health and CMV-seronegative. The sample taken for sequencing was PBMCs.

The CDR3 loop reads CASSFSTSYEQYF. The CDR3 DNA is TGTGCCAGCAGCTTTAGTACCTCCTACGAGCAGTACTTC. The rearrangement joins TRBV7-8 to TRBJ2-7; no clear D. V lost 3 bases and J lost 0, with 6 bases in between. The CDR3 covers 13 residues. Per the germline V gene, CDR1 is SGHVS and CDR2 is FQNEAQ.